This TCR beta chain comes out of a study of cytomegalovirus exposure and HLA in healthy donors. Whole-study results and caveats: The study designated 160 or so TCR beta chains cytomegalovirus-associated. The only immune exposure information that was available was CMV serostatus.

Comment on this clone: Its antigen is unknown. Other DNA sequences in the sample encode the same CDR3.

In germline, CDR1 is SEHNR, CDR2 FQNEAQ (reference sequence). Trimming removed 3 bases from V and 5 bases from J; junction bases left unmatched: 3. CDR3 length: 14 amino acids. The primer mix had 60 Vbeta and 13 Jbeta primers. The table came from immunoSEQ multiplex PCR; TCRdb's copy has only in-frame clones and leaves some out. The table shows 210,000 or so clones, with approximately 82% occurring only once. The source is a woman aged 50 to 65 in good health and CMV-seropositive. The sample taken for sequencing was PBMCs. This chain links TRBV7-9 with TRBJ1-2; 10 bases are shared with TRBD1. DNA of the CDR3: TGTGCCAGCAGCTTGACAGGGGGCGCGTATGGCTACACCTTC. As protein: CASSLTGGAYGYTF.